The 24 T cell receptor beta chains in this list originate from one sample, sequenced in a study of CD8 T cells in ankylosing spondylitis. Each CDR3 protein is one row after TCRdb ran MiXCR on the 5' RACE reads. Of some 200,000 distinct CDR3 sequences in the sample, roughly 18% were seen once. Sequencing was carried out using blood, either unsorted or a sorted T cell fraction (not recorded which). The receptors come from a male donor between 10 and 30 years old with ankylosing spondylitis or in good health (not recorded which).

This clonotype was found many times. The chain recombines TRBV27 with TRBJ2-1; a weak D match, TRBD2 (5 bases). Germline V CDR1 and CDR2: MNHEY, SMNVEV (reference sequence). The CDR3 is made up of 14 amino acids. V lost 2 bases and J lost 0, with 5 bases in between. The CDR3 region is CASSLGSSYNEQFF. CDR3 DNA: TGTGCCAGCAGTTTAGGGAGCTCCTACAATGAGCAGTTCTTC.

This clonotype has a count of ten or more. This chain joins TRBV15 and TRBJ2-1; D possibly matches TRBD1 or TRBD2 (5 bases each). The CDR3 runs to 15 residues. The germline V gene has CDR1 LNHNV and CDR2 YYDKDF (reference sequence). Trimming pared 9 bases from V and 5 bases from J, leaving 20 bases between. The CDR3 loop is CATQRRDPGDNEQFF. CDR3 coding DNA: TGTGCCACACAACGAAGGGACCCTGGGGACAATGAGCAGTTCTTC.

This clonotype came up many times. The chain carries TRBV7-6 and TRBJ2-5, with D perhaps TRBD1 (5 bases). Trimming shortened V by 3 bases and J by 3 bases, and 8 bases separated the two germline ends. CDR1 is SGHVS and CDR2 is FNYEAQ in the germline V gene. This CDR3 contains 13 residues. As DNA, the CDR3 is TGTGCCAGCAGCTTCGACAGAAAAGAGACCCAGTACTTC. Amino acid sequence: CASSFDRKETQYF.

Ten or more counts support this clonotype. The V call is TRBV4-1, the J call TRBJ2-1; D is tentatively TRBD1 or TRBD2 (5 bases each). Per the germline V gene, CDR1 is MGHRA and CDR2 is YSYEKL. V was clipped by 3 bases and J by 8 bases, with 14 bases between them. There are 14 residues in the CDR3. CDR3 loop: CASSHPPRGDEQFF. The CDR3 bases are TGCGCCAGCAGCCATCCTCCGAGAGGGGATGAGCAGTTCTTC.

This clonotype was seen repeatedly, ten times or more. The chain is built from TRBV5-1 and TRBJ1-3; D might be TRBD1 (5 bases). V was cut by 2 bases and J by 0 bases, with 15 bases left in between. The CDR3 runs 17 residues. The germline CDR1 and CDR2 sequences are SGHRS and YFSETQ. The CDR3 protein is CASSLEGPLSSGNTIYF. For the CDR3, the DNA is TGCGCCAGCAGCTTAGAGGGACCTCTGAGCTCTGGAAACACCATATATTTT.

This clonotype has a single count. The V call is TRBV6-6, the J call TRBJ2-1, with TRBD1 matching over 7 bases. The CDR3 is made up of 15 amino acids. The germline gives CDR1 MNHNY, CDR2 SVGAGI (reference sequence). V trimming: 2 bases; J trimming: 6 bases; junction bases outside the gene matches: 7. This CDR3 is CASSYTDRWGNEQFF. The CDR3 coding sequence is TGTGCCAGCAGTTACACGGACAGGTGGGGCAATGAGCAGTTCTTC.

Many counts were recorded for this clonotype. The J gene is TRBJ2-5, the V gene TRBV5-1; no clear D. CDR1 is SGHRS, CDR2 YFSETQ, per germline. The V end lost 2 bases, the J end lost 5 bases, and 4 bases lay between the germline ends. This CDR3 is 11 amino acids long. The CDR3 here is CASSFTETQYF. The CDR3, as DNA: TGCGCCAGCAGCTTTACGGAGACCCAGTACTTC.

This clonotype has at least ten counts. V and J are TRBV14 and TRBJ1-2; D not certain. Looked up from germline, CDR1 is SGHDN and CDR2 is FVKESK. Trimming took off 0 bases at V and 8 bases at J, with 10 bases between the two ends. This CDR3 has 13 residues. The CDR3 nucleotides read TGTGCCAGCAGCCAAGAGATCTTTCAGGGCTACACCTTC. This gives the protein CASSQEIFQGYTF.

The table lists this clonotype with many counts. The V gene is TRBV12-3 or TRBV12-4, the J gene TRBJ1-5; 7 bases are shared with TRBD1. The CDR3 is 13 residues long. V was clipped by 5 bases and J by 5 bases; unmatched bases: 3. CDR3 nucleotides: TGTGCCAGCAGTACGGACAGGTATCAGCCCCAGCATTTT. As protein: CASSTDRYQPQHF.

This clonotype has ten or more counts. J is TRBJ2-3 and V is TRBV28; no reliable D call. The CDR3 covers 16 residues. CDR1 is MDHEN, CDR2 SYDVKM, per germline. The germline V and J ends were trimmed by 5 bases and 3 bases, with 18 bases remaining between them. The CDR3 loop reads CASSGRPARLTDTQYF. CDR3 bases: TGTGCCAGCAGTGGTCGACCGGCAAGGCTTACAGATACGCAGTATTTT.

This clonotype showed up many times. DNA of the CDR3: TGTGCCAGCAGCCCATTGCTAGCGGGAGTCTACAATGAGCAGTTCTTC. Protein: CASSPLLAGVYNEQFF. This chain connects TRBV7-8 to TRBJ2-1; the match to TRBD2 covers 10 bases. This CDR3 contains 16 residues. Losses at the gene ends were 5 bases for V and 3 bases for J; bases not matched to a gene: 7. Per the germline V gene, CDR1 is SGHVS and CDR2 is FQNEAQ.

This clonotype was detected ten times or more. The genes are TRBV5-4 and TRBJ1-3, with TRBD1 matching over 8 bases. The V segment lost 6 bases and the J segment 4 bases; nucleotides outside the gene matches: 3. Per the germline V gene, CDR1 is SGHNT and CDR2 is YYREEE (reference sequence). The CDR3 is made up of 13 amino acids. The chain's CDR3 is CASTDRVGNTIYF. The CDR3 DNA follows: TGTGCCAGCACGGACAGGGTCGGAAACACCATATATTTT.

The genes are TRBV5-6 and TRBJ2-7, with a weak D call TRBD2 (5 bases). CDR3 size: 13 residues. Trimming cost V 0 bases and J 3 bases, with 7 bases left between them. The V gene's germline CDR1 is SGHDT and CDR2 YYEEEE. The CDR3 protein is CASSLDEGYEQYV. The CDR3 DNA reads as TGTGCCAGCAGCTTGGATGAGGGCTACGAGCAGTACGTC.

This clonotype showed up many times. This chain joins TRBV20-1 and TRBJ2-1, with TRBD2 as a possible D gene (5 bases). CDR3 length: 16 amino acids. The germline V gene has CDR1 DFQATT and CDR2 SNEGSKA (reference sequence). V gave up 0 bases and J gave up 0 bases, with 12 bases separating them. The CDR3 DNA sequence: TGCAGTGCTAGAGACGTCGGGGAGAGCTCCTACAATGAGCAGTTCTTC. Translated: CSARDVGESSYNEQFF.

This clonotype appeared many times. CDR3 sequence (DNA): TGTGCCAGCCCCGACGAAAACACCGGGGAGCTGTTTTTT. Its protein is CASPDENTGELFF. This rearrangement joins TRBV12-3 or TRBV12-4 to TRBJ2-2; D gene ambiguous. The germline V and J ends were trimmed by 8 bases and 2 bases, with 9 bases remaining between them. The CDR3 length is 13 residues.

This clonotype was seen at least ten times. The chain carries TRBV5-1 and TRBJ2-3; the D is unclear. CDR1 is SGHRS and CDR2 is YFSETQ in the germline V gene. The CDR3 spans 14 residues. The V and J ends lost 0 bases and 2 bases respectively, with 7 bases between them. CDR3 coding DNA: TGCGCCAGCAGCTTGGAGGCAGCCACAGATACGCAGTATTTT. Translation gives CASSLEAATDTQYF.

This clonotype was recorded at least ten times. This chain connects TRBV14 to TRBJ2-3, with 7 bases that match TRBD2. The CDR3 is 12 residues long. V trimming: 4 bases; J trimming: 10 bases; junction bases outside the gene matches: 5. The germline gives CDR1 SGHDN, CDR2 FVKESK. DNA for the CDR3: TGTGCCAGCAGCCCAACTAGCGTTGCGCAGTATTTT. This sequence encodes CASSPTSVAQYF. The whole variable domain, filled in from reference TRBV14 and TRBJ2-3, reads EAGVTQFPSHSVIEKGQTVTLRCDPISGHDNLYWYRRVMGKEIKFLLHFVKESKQDESGMPNNRFLAERTGGTYSTLKVQPAELEDSGVYFCASSPTSVAQYFGPGTRLTVL.

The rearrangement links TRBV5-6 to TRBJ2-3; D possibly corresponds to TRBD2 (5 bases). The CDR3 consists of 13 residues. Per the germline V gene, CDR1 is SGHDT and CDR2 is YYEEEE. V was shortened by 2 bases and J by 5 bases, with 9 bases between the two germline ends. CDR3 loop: CASSLEGVDTQYF. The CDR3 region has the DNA TGTGCCAGCAGCTTAGAGGGAGTAGATACGCAGTATTTT.

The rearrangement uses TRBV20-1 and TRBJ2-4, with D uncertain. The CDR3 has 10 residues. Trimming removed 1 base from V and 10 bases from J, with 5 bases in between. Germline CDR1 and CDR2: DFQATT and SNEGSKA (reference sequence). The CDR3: CSARAHIQYF. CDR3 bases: TGCAGTGCTAGAGCTCATATTCAGTACTTC.

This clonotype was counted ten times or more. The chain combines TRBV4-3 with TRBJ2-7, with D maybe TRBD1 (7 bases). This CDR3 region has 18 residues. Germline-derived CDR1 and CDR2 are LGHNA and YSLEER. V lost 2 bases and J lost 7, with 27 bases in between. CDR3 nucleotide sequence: TGCGCCAGCAGCCAATCGGTGGCAGGGACAGCCCAAGGGAGGGAGCAGTACTTC. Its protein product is CASSQSVAGTAQGREQYF.

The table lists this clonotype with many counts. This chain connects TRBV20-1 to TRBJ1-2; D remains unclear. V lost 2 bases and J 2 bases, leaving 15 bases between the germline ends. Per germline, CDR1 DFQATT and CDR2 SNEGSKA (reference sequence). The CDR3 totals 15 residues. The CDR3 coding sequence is TGCAGTGCTAGACTAAACATCCCGACCAACTATGGCTACACCTTC. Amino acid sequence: CSARLNIPTNYGYTF.

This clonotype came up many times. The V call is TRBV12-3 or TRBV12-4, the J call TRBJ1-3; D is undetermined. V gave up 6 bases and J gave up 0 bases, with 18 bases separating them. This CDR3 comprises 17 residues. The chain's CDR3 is CASSPGAATSSGNTIYF. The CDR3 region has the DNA TGTGCCAGCAGCCCCGGTGCTGCGACGAGCTCTGGAAACACCATATATTTT.

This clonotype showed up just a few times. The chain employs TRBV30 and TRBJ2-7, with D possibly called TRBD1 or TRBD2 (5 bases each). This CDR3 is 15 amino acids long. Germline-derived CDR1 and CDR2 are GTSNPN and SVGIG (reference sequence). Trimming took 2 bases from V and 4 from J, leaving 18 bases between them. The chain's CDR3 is CAWSFPPGPPYEQYF. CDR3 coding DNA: TGTGCCTGGAGTTTTCCTCCGGGACCCCCTTACGAGCAGTACTTC.

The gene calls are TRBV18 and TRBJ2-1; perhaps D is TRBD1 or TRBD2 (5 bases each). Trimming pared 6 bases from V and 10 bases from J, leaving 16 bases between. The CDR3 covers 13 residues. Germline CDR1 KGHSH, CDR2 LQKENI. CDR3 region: CASSPQSEGEQFF. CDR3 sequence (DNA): TGTGCCAGCTCGCCGCAATCCGAGGGGGAGCAGTTCTTC.